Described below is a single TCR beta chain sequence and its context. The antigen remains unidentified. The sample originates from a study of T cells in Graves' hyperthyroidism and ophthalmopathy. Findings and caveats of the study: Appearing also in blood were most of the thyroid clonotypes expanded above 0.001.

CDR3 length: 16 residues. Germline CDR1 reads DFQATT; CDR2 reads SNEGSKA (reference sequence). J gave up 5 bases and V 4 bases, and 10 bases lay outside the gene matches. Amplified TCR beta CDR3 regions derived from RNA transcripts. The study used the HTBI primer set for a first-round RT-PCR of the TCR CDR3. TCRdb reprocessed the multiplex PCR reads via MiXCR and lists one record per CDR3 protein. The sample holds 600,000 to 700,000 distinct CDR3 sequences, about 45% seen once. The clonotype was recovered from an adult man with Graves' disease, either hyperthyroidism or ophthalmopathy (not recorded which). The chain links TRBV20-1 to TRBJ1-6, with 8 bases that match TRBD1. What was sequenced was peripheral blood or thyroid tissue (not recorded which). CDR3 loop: CSAMGLTQGDNSPLHF. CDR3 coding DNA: TGCAGTGCTATGGGCCTCACACAGGGGGATAATTCACCCCTCCACTTT.